A selection of T cell receptor beta chains follows, all from one sample in a study of blood T cell repertoires in COVID-19. Produced via immunoSEQ multiplex PCR; TCRdb's table is partial and in-frame only. The profile shows about 270,000 clones, 91% of them singletons. Sequencing used peripheral blood. These receptors came from a person aged 18-29 years with COVID-19, enrolled during active disease. The CDR3 runs from the conserved cysteine through the conserved F or W. D genes are given only for firm matches. Clone size, where shown, is once, few, many, or a class for clones that have expanded.

D	V	J	size	DNA	CDR3
.	TRBV24-1	TRBJ1-5	once	TGTGCCACCAGTGATTCCGGCAATCAGCCCCAGCATTTT	CATSDSGNQPQHF
.	TRBV7-6	TRBJ2-5	.	TGTGCCAGCAGCTTAGGTGCACAGGCGAATCATTACTTC	CASSLGAQANHYF
TRBD1	TRBV28	TRBJ1-1	.	TGTGCCAGCAGGTCCGGGACAGACACTGAAGCTTTCTTT	CASRSGTDTEAFF
.	TRBV29-1	TRBJ2-7	.	TGCAGCGCTCGCGTGCCAGGGGTCAGCTCCTACGAGCAGTACTTC	CSARVPGVSSYEQYF
TRBD2	TRBV2	TRBJ2-7	once	TGTGCCAGCGGCGGGAGGTCCTACGAGCAGTACTTC	CASGGRSYEQYF
TRBD1	TRBV4-3	TRBJ2-6	.	TGCGCCAGCAGCCAAGATCGATGGGGACAGGGGAGCTCTGGGGCCAACGTCCTGACTTTC	CASSQDRWGQGSSGANVLTF
.	TRBV7-7	TRBJ2-5	.	TGTGCCAGCAGTTCTGGAGGCCAAGAGACCCAGTACTTC	CASSSGGQETQYF
TRBD2	TRBV9	TRBJ2-3	.	TGTGCCAGCAGCGTAGAGGGGGGACTAGCGGGAGGGAGCACAGATACGCAGTATTTT	CASSVEGGLAGGSTDTQYF
TRBD1	TRBV4-1	TRBJ2-1	.	TGCGCCAGCAGGTACCGGGACAGGGTCTACAATGAGCAGTTCTTC	CASRYRDRVYNEQFF
TRBD2	TRBV7-2	TRBJ2-3	.	TGTGCCAGCTTGGGGGGGGTGGGCACAGATACGCAGTATTTT	CASLGGVGTDTQYF
.	TRBV30	TRBJ1-6	.	TGTGCCTGGAGTGCAGAGACCAGGGGTTTGAGTTCACCCCTCCACTTT	CAWSAETRGLSSPLHF
.	TRBV5-1	TRBJ1-1	.	TGCGCCAGCAGGCTCGATTTTGGGGCGAACACTGAAGCTTTCTTT	CASRLDFGANTEAFF
TRBD1	TRBV7-6	TRBJ1-6	few	TGTGCCAGCAGCTTACGGGAGGGACAGGGGGCCTCACCCCTCCACTTT	CASSLREGQGASPLHF
TRBD1	TRBV6-6	TRBJ1-2	.	TGTGCCAGCAGTTACTCGACAGGGGGTTATGGCTACACCTTC	CASSYSTGGYGYTF
.	TRBV25-1	TRBJ2-5	.	TGTGCCAGCAGTGGTGGGGGGGAGACCCAGTACTTC	CASSGGGETQYF
TRBD1	TRBV13	TRBJ2-7	.	TGTGCCAGCAGCCGGACAGGGGAGGGACAATACTTC	CASSRTGEGQYF
TRBD2	TRBV7-3	TRBJ2-1	once	TGTGCCAGCTCCAGGATAGGCGGGAGGCCGAATGAGCAGTTCTTC	CASSRIGGRPNEQFF
.	TRBV27	TRBJ2-5	once	TGTGCCAGACTACTGAGACAGTTGGAGAAGGAGACCCAGTACTTC	CARLLRQLEKETQYF
TRBD1	TRBV6-1	TRBJ2-3	.	TGTGCCAGCAGTGAATCCAGGGGGCGGTCAGATACGCAGTATTTT	CASSESRGRSDTQYF
.	TRBV5-5	TRBJ1-5	.	TGTGCCAGCAGCTCCGGACAGTTTGTAGAGCCCCAGCATTTT	CASSSGQFVEPQHF
TRBD2	TRBV15	TRBJ2-7	.	TGTGCCACGAAGACTAGCGGGAGCCCTGAGCAGTACTTC	CATKTSGSPEQYF
.	TRBV6-5	TRBJ2-7	.	TGTGCCAGCAGCCTCCAGAACGAGCAGTACTTC	CASSLQNEQYF
TRBD1	TRBV4-3	TRBJ1-2	.	TGCGCCAGCAGCCAGGCCGGGACAGCCGCTTTGTATGGCTACACCTTC	CASSQAGTAALYGYTF
TRBD2	TRBV25-1	TRBJ2-1	.	TGTGCCAGCAGCCCAGCGGGACCCACGAATGAGCAGTTCTTC	CASSPAGPTNEQFF
.	TRBV28	TRBJ1-2	.	TGTGCCAGCAGTTTGACAGTTACTAACTATGGCTACACCTTC	CASSLTVTNYGYTF
.	TRBV19	TRBJ1-3	few	TGTGCCAGTAGTATTAGAGCTTCAACTGGAAACACCATATATTTT	CASSIRASTGNTIYF
TRBD1	TRBV11-2	TRBJ1-6	once	TGTGCCAGGGCCGACGGACAGGGCAAGTATAATTCACCCCTCCACTTT	CARADGQGKYNSPLHF
.	TRBV19	TRBJ2-3	.	TGTGCCAGTAGTATTTCACAGGGCCAAGATACGCAGTATTTT	CASSISQGQDTQYF